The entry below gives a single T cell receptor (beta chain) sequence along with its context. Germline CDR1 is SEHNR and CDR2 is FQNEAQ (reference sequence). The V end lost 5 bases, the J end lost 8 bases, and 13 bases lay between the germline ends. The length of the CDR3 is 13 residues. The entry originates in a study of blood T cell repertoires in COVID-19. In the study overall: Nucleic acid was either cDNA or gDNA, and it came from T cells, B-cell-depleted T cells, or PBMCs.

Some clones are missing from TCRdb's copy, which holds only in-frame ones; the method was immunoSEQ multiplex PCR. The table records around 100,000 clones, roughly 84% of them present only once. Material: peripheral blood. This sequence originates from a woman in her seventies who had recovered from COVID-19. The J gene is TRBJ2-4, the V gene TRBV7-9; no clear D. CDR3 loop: CASSPPGADIQYF. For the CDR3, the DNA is TGTGCCAGCAGCCCACCCGGTGCGGACATTCAGTACTTC. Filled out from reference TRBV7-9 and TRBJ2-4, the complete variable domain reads DTGVSQNPRHKITKRGQNVTFRCDPISEHNRLYWYRQTLGQGPEFLTYFQNEAQLEKSRLLSDRFSAERPKGSFSTLEIQRTEQGDSAMYLCASSPPGADIQYFGAGTRLSVL.